This TCR beta chain appears in the sequencing data of a study of T cells in localized non-small cell lung cancer. Measured with immunoSEQ multiplex PCR; TCRdb has only the in-frame clones, and not every one. The table lists tens of thousands of clones, 88% of them singletons. CDR1 and CDR2 (germline): SGHTA, FQGTGA. The CDR3 extends over 16 amino acids. Trimming removed 2 bases at V and 3 bases at J, with 17 bases between. The chain joins TRBV7-3 to TRBJ2-7; the D call may be TRBD1 or TRBD2 (5 bases each). The clonotype originates from a male donor at least 60 years old with stage II lung adenocarcinoma. This material consisted of peripheral blood mononuclear cells, taken before any cancer treatment. The CDR3 reads CASSLSGTPSVYEQYF. DNA for the CDR3: TGTGCCAGCAGCTTATCCGGGACCCCCTCGGTCTACGAGCAGTACTTC.